This T cell receptor beta chain was sequenced in a study of blood T cells in healthy people across ages. A second PCR of about 7 to 12 cycles used a sample-barcoded 5' primer and a J-beta primer mix. TCRdb itself ran the 5' RACE reads through MiXCR, one entry per CDR3 protein. The sample contains hundreds of thousands of distinct CDR3 sequences, 40% to 45% of which appear only once. This CDR3 comprises 14 residues. V dropped 4 bases and J dropped 7; count of bases not matched to a gene: 4. Germline V lookup: CDR1 LGHDT, CDR2 YNNKEL (reference sequence). Comment on this clonotype: The CDR3 does not close with the conserved phenylalanine or tryptophan, likely indicating a read error.

This clonotype was sampled from a woman aged 60 to 75 in good health. The genes are TRBV3-1 and TRBJ1-5; 10 bases agree with TRBD1. Sequencing was carried out using blood. The CDR3 DNA is TGTGCCAGCAGCCGTGGGACAGGGGAGCAGCCCCAGCATGTT. Encoded protein: CASSRGTGEQPQHV.